The clone carrying this T cell receptor (beta chain) was picked up a small number of times. Its specificity is not known. This entry belongs to a study of T cell repertoires in cytomegalovirus infection. V was pared by 3 bases and J by 5 bases, with 16 bases between. Germline V gene sequence: CDR1 SGHTA, CDR2 FQGNSA. This CDR3 has 15 amino acids. Points from the study as a whole: HLA-C-restricted CMV-specific TCR beta clonotypes were dominant in the ex vivo response. Of the TCR beta families, the public ones yielded a cumulative frequency that identified carriers of CMV plus the relevant HLA.

TCRdb recomputed calls from the reads with MiXCR, one row per CDR3 protein. The data show about 300,000 distinct CDR3 sequences, about 9.1% seen once. The chain carries TRBV7-2 and TRBJ1-1; no firm D call. What was sequenced was PBMCs. The sequence derives from a human donor in good health (CMV status not recorded). Some clones in this sample may be carry-over from other donors' samples. CDR3 region: CASSFQAERPTEAFF. The CDR3 nucleotides read TGTGCCAGCAGCTTTCAGGCAGAACGTCCAACTGAAGCTTTCTTT.